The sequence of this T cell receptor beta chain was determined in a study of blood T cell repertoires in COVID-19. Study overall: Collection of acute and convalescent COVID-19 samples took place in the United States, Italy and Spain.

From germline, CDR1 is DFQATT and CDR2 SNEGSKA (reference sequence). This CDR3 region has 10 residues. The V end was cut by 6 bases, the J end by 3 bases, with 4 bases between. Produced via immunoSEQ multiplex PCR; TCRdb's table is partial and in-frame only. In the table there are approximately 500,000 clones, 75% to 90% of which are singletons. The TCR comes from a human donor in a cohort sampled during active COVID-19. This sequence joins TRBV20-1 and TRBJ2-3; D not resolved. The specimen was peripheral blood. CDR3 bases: TGCAGTGCCCGGACAGATACGCAGTATTTT. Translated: CSARTDTQYF.